This TCR beta chain was captured in a study of cytomegalovirus exposure and HLA in healthy donors. Overall study context: The same platform was used for the 110 or so validation repertoires and the roughly 680 first-cohort repertoires, a later analysis reported. Whole-study findings and limits: According to the study, 150 to 200 TCR beta chains were cytomegalovirus-associated. In vitro data verified a few CMV-associated chains as specific for CMV antigens.

Method: immunoSEQ multiplex PCR; TCRdb's copy keeps in-frame clones and lacks some. This table has about 330,000 clones, roughly 90% appearing once. Turning to this clone: Its specificity is unknown.

A roughly 120-subject validation cohort, separate from the 666-subject first cohort, supplied the donors. The CDR3 extends over 14 amino acids. J was trimmed by 8 bases and V by 2 bases; bases with no gene match: 7. The germline V gene encodes CDR1 LNHDA and CDR2 SQIVND (reference sequence). The TCR was taken from a woman in her twenties or thirties in good health and CMV-seropositive. The rearrangement joins TRBV19 to TRBJ1-2, with 8 positions matching TRBD1. Material: PBMCs. The CDR3 coding sequence is TGTGCCAGTAGTATACTTAGGACAGGGAGCGGCTACACCTTC. This codes for CASSILRTGSGYTF.